This T cell receptor beta chain derives from a study of identifying expanded T cells in peripheral blood. TCRdb's table, derived via immunoSEQ multiplex PCR, lists solely in-frame clones and lacks some. Found here are under 85,000 clones, about 83% of them singletons; the top ten hold around a fifth. The CDR3 is 13 residues long. In germline, CDR1 is LNHDA, CDR2 SQIVND (reference sequence). V lost 5 bases to trimming and J lost 8 bases, with 15 bases between them. This clone showed up just a few times. The receptor was derived from a person between 18 and 75 years old in good health. Sequencing was done on a sample of blood. This rearrangement joins TRBV19 to TRBJ1-2; TRBD1 might be the D (6 bases). CDR3 in amino acids: CASSPGGAEGYTF. CDR3 DNA: TGTGCCAGTAGTCCCGGGGGCGCAGAGGGCTACACCTTC.